A single sample is the source of the 20 T cell receptor beta chains below, sequenced in a study of blood T cells in healthy people across ages. Combining a sample-barcoded 5' primer with a J-beta primer mix, a second PCR ran for 7 to 11 cycles. Each CDR3 protein gets one entry after TCRdb re-called the 5' RACE reads with MiXCR. The sample consists of about 1.8 million distinct CDR3 sequences, roughly 52% of them appearing once. Sequenced: blood. The source is a woman in her thirties or forties in good health.

This chain joins TRBV9 and TRBJ2-3, with a weak D call TRBD2 (6 bases). Trimming shortened V by 1 base and J by 0 bases, and 12 bases separated the two germline ends. The germline V gene encodes CDR1 SGDLS and CDR2 YYNGEE. The CDR3 loop spans 16 amino acids. CDR3 sequence: CASSVSGGISTDTQYF. The CDR3 DNA follows: TGTGCCAGCAGCGTATCCGGCGGGATCAGCACAGATACGCAGTATTTT.

V gene TRBV20-1 combines with J gene TRBJ2-3; 7 bases fit TRBD2. Germline V gene sequence: CDR1 DFQATT, CDR2 SNEGSKA (reference sequence). The CDR3 extends over 14 amino acids. After removal of 3 bases from V and 6 bases from J, the junction contained 9 bases not matched to a gene. In DNA, the CDR3 is TGCAGTGCTAGTGGCAGCGGGGCGGGGGATACGCAGTATTTT. It encodes CSASGSGAGDTQYF.

The rearrangement links TRBV27 to TRBJ1-5; TRBD1 agrees at 10 bases. The junction had 10 bases not matched to a gene; V was cut back by 2 bases and J by 9 bases. The CDR3 has 16 residues. Germline CDR1 and CDR2: MNHEY and SMNVEV (reference sequence). The CDR3 sequence is CASSLGDRGGSAPQHF. The CDR3 nucleotides are TGTGCCAGCAGTTTAGGGGACAGGGGTGGCAGCGCGCCCCAGCATTTT.

This chain joins TRBV7-2 and TRBJ2-5; D is ambiguous. Trimming cost V 5 bases and J 11 bases, with 24 bases left between them. Germline V CDR1 and CDR2: SGHTA, FQGNSA. The CDR3 totals 15 residues. For the CDR3, the DNA is TGTGCCAGCAGCCCTCCGGGTTGGCTGGGCAATGAGCAGTACTTC. It specifies CASSPPGWLGNEQYF.

This clonotype occurred a few times. The rearrangement uses TRBV18 and TRBJ1-2; D gene ambiguous. CDR3 size: 14 residues. Trimming left V 8 bases short and J 5 bases short, with 18 bases between. Looked up from germline, CDR1 is KGHSH and CDR2 is LQKENI. CDR3 nucleotides: TGTGCCAGCAGCCCGCCCGGCGCGGGGTATGGCTACACCTTC. It yields the protein CASSPPGAGYGYTF.

V is TRBV4-3 and J is TRBJ2-1; tentatively, D is TRBD2 (5 bases). The CDR3 extends over 14 amino acids. Germline CDR1 and CDR2: LGHNA and YSLEER. V was clipped by 2 bases and J by 8 bases, with 13 bases between them. CDR3 nucleotide sequence: TGCGCCAGCAGCCAATACCCCGGGGTGGATGAGCAGTTCTTC. The encoded protein is CASSQYPGVDEQFF.

This clonotype was seen only once. V gene TRBV4-2 combines with J gene TRBJ1-2; D might be TRBD1 (5 bases). Trimming removed 1 base from V and 6 bases from J, with 12 bases in between. Per germline, CDR1 LGHNA and CDR2 YNFKEQ. This CDR3 region has 14 residues. Written as DNA, the CDR3 is TGTGCCAGCAGCCAAGTTTTTAGAGGGGATGGCTACACCTTC. The encoded protein is CASSQVFRGDGYTF.

The rearrangement joins TRBV11-2 to TRBJ1-2; D may be TRBD1 (6 bases). Germline CDR1 and CDR2: SGHAT and FQNNGV. V gave up 5 bases and J gave up 10 bases, with 20 bases separating them. The CDR3 has 14 residues. In DNA form, the CDR3 reads TGTGCCAGCAGCCCCCATACCCAGGGGACTCTCTACACCTTC. It is translated as CASSPHTQGTLYTF. The full variable domain, with the rest looked up from reference TRBV11-2 and TRBJ1-2, is EAGVAQSPRYKIIEKRQSVAFWCNPISGHATLYWYQQILGQGPKLLIQFQNNGVVDDSQLPKDRFSAERLKGVDSTLKIQPAKLEDSAVYLCASSPHTQGTLYTFGSGTRLTVV.

The chain joins TRBV28 to TRBJ2-1; TRBD1 agrees at 10 bases. With 7 bases clipped from V and 4 bases from J, the junction kept 7 bases outside the gene matches. Looked up from germline, CDR1 is MDHEN and CDR2 is SYDVKM. This CDR3 has 15 amino acids. The CDR3 nucleotides read TGTGCCAGCACTAAGGACAGGGGGATTTACAATGAGCAGTTCTTC. It codes for CASTKDRGIYNEQFF.

In this sample, this clonotype turned up once. The genes are TRBV7-9 and TRBJ2-1; TRBD1 might be the D (5 bases). Trimming left V 5 bases short and J 6 bases short, with 17 bases between. Germline V gene sequence: CDR1 SEHNR, CDR2 FQNEAQ (reference sequence). CDR3 length: 15 residues. CDR3 coding DNA: TGTGCCAGCAGCAAGCCCCCGACAGTAACCAATGAGCAGTTCTTC. As protein: CASSKPPTVTNEQFF.

The rearrangement joins TRBV5-1 to TRBJ1-2; unclear D gene. This CDR3 spans 14 amino acids. Trimming took 0 bases from V and 8 from J, leaving 14 bases between them. CDR1 SGHRS and CDR2 YFSETQ come from the germline V gene. CDR3 DNA: TGCGCCAGCAGCTTGGAGTCAGGACGTTGGGGCTACACCTTC. It codes for CASSLESGRWGYTF.

This clonotype was detected only a few times. This sequence joins TRBV7-3 and TRBJ2-5; tentative D call: TRBD2 (6 bases). The CDR3 is made up of 13 amino acids. Trimming removed 4 bases from V and 5 bases from J, with 11 bases in between. The germline V gene encodes CDR1 SGHTA and CDR2 FQGTGA. The CDR3 here is CASSSSARETQYF. CDR3 in DNA: TGTGCCAGCAGCTCTAGCGCCCGTGAGACCCAGTACTTC.

The chain employs TRBV24-1 and TRBJ2-1; 13 bases match TRBD2. The J segment lost 1 base and the V segment lost 4 bases, leaving 6 bases of the junction unmatched. The germline V gene has CDR1 KGHDR and CDR2 SFDVKD. This CDR3 region has 18 residues. The DNA for the CDR3 is TGTGCCACCAGTGACCAGCCGACTAGCGGGGGGTCCTACAATGAGCAGTTCTTC. Protein sequence: CATSDQPTSGGSYNEQFF.

This clonotype was seen just once. The chain joins TRBV20-1 to TRBJ1-3; possibly TRBD1 for D (5 bases). CDR1 is DFQATT, CDR2 SNEGSKA, per germline (reference sequence). The CDR3 spans 15 residues. V was cut by 3 bases and J by 4 bases, with 16 bases left in between. CDR3 DNA sequence: TGCAGTGCTAGCCCAACCGGGACGACAGGAAACACCATATATTTT. Residues: CSASPTGTTGNTIYF.

This sequence joins TRBV12-3 or TRBV12-4 and TRBJ1-6, with D possibly being TRBD1 (6 bases). Trimming removed 5 bases from V and 10 bases from J, with 12 bases in between. This CDR3 region has 13 residues. The CDR3 here is CASSVGGNSPLHF. CDR3 nucleotide sequence: TGTGCCAGCAGTGTAGGGGGGAACTCACCCCTCCACTTT.

This chain connects TRBV28 to TRBJ2-4; 9 nucleotides match TRBD1. Trimming at V came to 6 bases and at J to 5 bases, leaving 2 bases not matched to a gene. Germline CDR1 MDHEN, CDR2 SYDVKM. This CDR3 comprises 13 residues. The DNA of the CDR3 is TGTGCCAGCAGGGGACAGGGCCAAAACATTCAGTACTTC. It is translated as CASRGQGQNIQYF.

The chain links TRBV28 to TRBJ1-5, with a tentative D call TRBD1 (6 bases). In germline, CDR1 is MDHEN, CDR2 SYDVKM. The CDR3 is made up of 14 amino acids. V was cut by 10 bases and J by 6 bases, with 19 bases left in between. CDR3 sequence reads: CATLTPQGSQPQHF. DNA for the CDR3: TGTGCCACCCTCACCCCACAGGGCAGTCAGCCCCAGCATTTT.

This chain connects TRBV5-8 to TRBJ1-1, with D perhaps TRBD1 (5 bases). Per the germline V gene, CDR1 is SGHTS and CDR2 is YDEGEE. V was cut by 5 bases and J by 1 base, with 12 bases left in between. The CDR3 extends over 14 amino acids. CDR3 sequence: CASSSGLRNTEAFF. The DNA of the CDR3 is TGTGCCAGCAGTTCGGGACTTAGGAACACTGAAGCTTTCTTT.

This clonotype came up once. The gene calls are TRBV10-3 and TRBJ1-4; 7 bases align to TRBD1. The junction had 8 bases not matched to a gene; V was cut back by 3 bases and J by 7 bases. Germline lookup yields CDR1 ENHRY and CDR2 SYGVKD. CDR3 length equals 15 residues. The CDR3 DNA sequence: TGTGCCATCAGTGACCCCGACAGGGAAGGTGAAAAACTGTTTTTT. It specifies CAISDPDREGEKLFF.

The V and J genes are TRBV5-1 and TRBJ2-1; tentative D call: TRBD1 (5 bases). The J call may be in error: the DNA end matches TRBJ2-7 better. Germline CDR1 SGHRS, CDR2 YFSETQ. This CDR3 is 16 amino acids long. The CDR3 sequence: CASSFRQSSSYNEQYF. The CDR3 bases are TGCGCCAGCAGCTTTCGACAGTCCAGCTCCTACAATGAGCAGTACTTC.